The present TCR beta chain was sequenced within a study of T cell changes during pregnancy in multiple sclerosis (dated by TCRdb to the late 2010s). Looking at the study overall: Changes in the T cell repertoire over the course of pregnancy were examined in this study in women with multiple sclerosis.

As for this clone: The antigen it recognizes is unknown. Per-base quality was not reported, and no clone a single base away is much larger than it.

Trimming accounts for 3 bases at V and 7 bases at J, while the number of junction bases matched to no gene is 12. Inclusive of the bounding cysteine and phenylalanine, the CDR3 is 15 residues long. The kept DNA is CDR3 alone, 45 bases in frame from the first base. CDR1 LNHDA and CDR2 SQIVND were looked up in the germline V gene (reference sequence). The method was the immunoSEQ multiplex PCR assay. TCRdb limited this immuneACCESS table to in-frame rearrangements with V and J called. A share of clones is missing; checked studies link under half to unresolved V genes, and the rest is unexplained. This sample has approximately 85,000 clones in its table, and about nine tenths of those were observed once. The ten largest clones represent roughly 2.5% of the sample.

The specimen comprised peripheral blood, sampled in the first trimester of pregnancy. The rearrangement joined TRBV19 to TRBJ2-7, with 7 junctional bases fitting TRBD2. The clonotype comes from a female donor with multiple sclerosis, enrolled in a pregnancy study. Here the CDR3 is given as CASSMVLAAALEQYF. The base sequence is TGTGCCAGTAGTATGGTGCTAGCGGCGGCGCTGGAGCAGTACTTC.